These T cell receptor beta chains were read from a single sample in a study of T-cell reconstitution after alpha-beta-depleted transplantation in children. TCRdb recomputed calls from the PCR reads with MiXCR, one row per CDR3 protein. The table lists around 800,000 distinct CDR3 sequences, 15% to 20% of them singletons. Specimen: PBMCs, mostly from graft donor cells, collected 360 days after TCRalphabeta/CD19-depleted stem cell transplant. These receptor sequences come from a male patient younger than 18 who had a stem cell transplant for acute lymphoblastic leukemia, so the T cells may come from the graft donor. CDR3s include the opening cysteine and the closing phenylalanine or tryptophan. D genes are given only for firm matches. The listing skips clone size in some rows; elsewhere it reads once, few, many or a size class.

d_gene: -; abundance: -; j_gene: TRBJ2-7; v_gene: TRBV12-3/TRBV12-4; len: 14; CDR3aa: CASSFRDVYYEQYF; CDR3nt: TGTGCCAGCAGTTTCCGAGACGTTTACTACGAGCAGTACTTC
d_gene: -; abundance: few; j_gene: TRBJ1-2; v_gene: TRBV5-1; len: 14; CDR3aa: CASSFLGGNYGYTF; CDR3nt: TGCGCCAGCAGCTTCTTAGGGGGAAACTATGGCTACACCTTC
d_gene: TRBD2; abundance: -; j_gene: TRBJ2-7; v_gene: TRBV5-1; len: 15; CDR3aa: CASRSLAGVSYEQYF; CDR3nt: TGCGCCAGCAGATCGCTAGCGGGAGTATCCTACGAGCAGTACTTC
d_gene: -; abundance: few; j_gene: TRBJ2-3; v_gene: TRBV5-1; len: 14; CDR3aa: CASSFGVRADTQYF; CDR3nt: TGCGCCAGCAGCTTCGGAGTGAGGGCAGATACGCAGTATTTT
d_gene: TRBD2; abundance: -; j_gene: TRBJ2-5; v_gene: TRBV7-3; len: 17; CDR3aa: CASSSQLARGAQETQYF; CDR3nt: TGTGCCAGCAGCTCCCAACTAGCGAGAGGGGCACAAGAGACCCAGTACTTC
d_gene: -; abundance: once; j_gene: TRBJ2-6; v_gene: TRBV29-1; len: 16; CDR3aa: CSEGGAGGFGANVLTF; CDR3nt: TGCAGCGAGGGGGGGGCAGGGGGCTTTGGGGCCAACGTCCTGACTTTC
d_gene: -; abundance: few; j_gene: TRBJ2-7; v_gene: TRBV9; len: 15; CDR3aa: CASSVGVGTPYEQYF; CDR3nt: TGTGCCAGCAGCGTAGGGGTCGGGACTCCCTACGAGCAGTACTTC
d_gene: -; abundance: few; j_gene: TRBJ2-7; v_gene: TRBV5-1; len: 13; CDR3aa: CASSLWQYYEQYF; CDR3nt: TGCGCCAGCAGCTTGTGGCAGTACTACGAGCAGTACTTC
d_gene: TRBD2; abundance: -; j_gene: TRBJ2-3; v_gene: TRBV5-1; len: 24; CDR3aa: CASSYGGLAGRASTPLASTDTQYF; CDR3nt: TGCGCCAGCAGCTACGGAGGACTAGCGGGTCGGGCCTCCACCCCACTAGCTAGCACAGATACGCAGTATTTT
d_gene: -; abundance: many; j_gene: TRBJ2-5; v_gene: TRBV20-1; len: 11; CDR3aa: CSANYGETQYF; CDR3nt: TGCAGTGCTAACTACGGAGAGACCCAGTACTTC
d_gene: -; abundance: -; j_gene: TRBJ2-5; v_gene: TRBV7-9; len: 16; CDR3aa: CASSLSVIGDQETQYF; CDR3nt: TGTGCCAGCAGCCTATCGGTTATAGGAGACCAAGAGACCCAGTACTTC
d_gene: -; abundance: few; j_gene: TRBJ2-3; v_gene: TRBV18; len: 16; CDR3aa: CASSRSRSGSTDTQYF; CDR3nt: TGTGCCAGCTCTCGGTCCCGATCGGGGAGCACAGATACGCAGTATTTT
d_gene: -; abundance: many; j_gene: TRBJ2-1; v_gene: TRBV5-1; len: 15; CDR3aa: CASSFTSNSYNEQFF; CDR3nt: TGCGCCAGCAGCTTTACTAGCAACTCCTACAATGAGCAGTTCTTC
d_gene: -; abundance: -; j_gene: TRBJ2-3; v_gene: TRBV20-1; len: 16; CDR3aa: CSASEGGLVPSDTQYF; CDR3nt: TGCAGTGCTAGTGAGGGCGGGCTAGTCCCCTCAGATACGCAGTATTTT
d_gene: -; abundance: -; j_gene: TRBJ2-7; v_gene: TRBV20-1; len: 12; CDR3aa: CSARKNWFEQYF; CDR3nt: TGCAGTGCTAGAAAAAACTGGTTTGAGCAGTACTTC
d_gene: -; abundance: -; j_gene: TRBJ1-1; v_gene: TRBV27; len: 18; CDR3aa: CASSFSRVQGGVRTEAFF; CDR3nt: TGTGCCAGCAGTTTTTCTCGCGTACAGGGAGGAGTGAGAACTGAAGCTTTCTTT
d_gene: -; abundance: many; j_gene: TRBJ1-1; v_gene: TRBV5-1; len: 14; CDR3aa: CASRGAGLNTEAFF; CDR3nt: TGCGCCAGCAGAGGGGCAGGGCTGAACACTGAAGCTTTCTTT
d_gene: TRBD1; abundance: many; j_gene: TRBJ1-1; v_gene: TRBV29-1; len: 14; CDR3aa: CSVVKDRVATEAFF; CDR3nt: TGCAGCGTTGTAAAGGACAGGGTGGCCACTGAAGCTTTCTTT
d_gene: -; abundance: -; j_gene: TRBJ2-7; v_gene: TRBV4-1; len: 17; CDR3aa: CATSHLLGGPSYYEQYF; CDR3nt: TGCGCCACCAGCCACCTCCTTGGGGGTCCTTCCTACTACGAGCAGTACTTC
d_gene: -; abundance: few; j_gene: TRBJ1-2; v_gene: TRBV7-9; len: 16; CDR3aa: CASSSSPGRVGYGYTF; CDR3nt: TGTGCCAGCAGCTCCTCCCCAGGTCGGGTAGGCTATGGCTACACCTTC
d_gene: TRBD2; abundance: few; j_gene: TRBJ2-5; v_gene: TRBV7-8; len: 16; CDR3aa: CASSLTAGGAGETQYF; CDR3nt: TGTGCCAGCAGCTTAACGGCGGGAGGGGCGGGGGAGACCCAGTACTTC
d_gene: -; abundance: few; j_gene: TRBJ2-3; v_gene: TRBV10-2; len: 11; CDR3aa: CASSDADTQYF; CDR3nt: TGCGCCAGCAGTGACGCAGATACGCAGTATTTT
d_gene: -; abundance: -; j_gene: TRBJ2-4; v_gene: TRBV5-1; len: 17; CDR3aa: CASSPGDTVGRGGGQYF; CDR3nt: TGCGCCAGCAGCCCTGGGGATACTGTCGGTCGAGGTGGCGGACAGTACTTC
d_gene: -; abundance: few; j_gene: TRBJ2-7; v_gene: TRBV29-1; len: 15; CDR3aa: CSVEDRVRGVPEQYF; CDR3nt: TGCAGCGTTGAAGATCGAGTCAGGGGAGTCCCCGAGCAGTACTTC
d_gene: -; abundance: -; j_gene: TRBJ2-1; v_gene: TRBV2; len: 14; CDR3aa: CASSGSESPNEQFF; CDR3nt: TGTGCCAGCAGTGGTAGCGAGAGTCCCAATGAGCAGTTCTTC
d_gene: TRBD1; abundance: few; j_gene: TRBJ2-7; v_gene: TRBV5-1; len: 15; CDR3aa: CASSLPDRGIYEQYF; CDR3nt: TGCGCCAGCAGCTTGCCGGACAGGGGGATCTACGAGCAGTACTTC